This entry describes one T cell receptor beta chain. The V gene's germline CDR1 is SNHLY and CDR2 FYNNEI. With 2 bases removed from V and 4 bases from J, the gap between germline ends came to 12 bases. The CDR3 has 14 residues. The sample originates from a study of T-cell memory formation after mild COVID-19. Overall study context: The study found TCR clusters largely donor specific.

TCR alpha and TCR beta cDNA libraries carrying sample barcodes and UMIs came from 5'RACE with constant-segment primers. TCRdb reprocessed the 5' RACE reads via MiXCR and lists one record per CDR3 protein. The table lists some 450,000 distinct CDR3 sequences, 15% to 25% of them singletons, with 7.5% to 9.5% in the top ten. The sequenced material came from PBMCs or a T cell subset sorted from them (not recorded which). The receptor comes from an adult woman who had mild COVID-19 (a few samples of this study predate the infection). Cell type and time point are not known. The V call is TRBV2, the J call TRBJ2-7; possibly TRBD1 for D (5 bases). The CDR3 spells CASSEYQGSYEQYF. CDR3 DNA sequence: TGTGCCAGCAGTGAATATCAGGGTTCGTACGAGCAGTACTTC.